Presented here are 23 T cell receptor beta chains from one specimen sequenced in a study of blood T cells in healthy people across ages. The use of a sample-barcoded 5' primer and a J-beta primer mix characterized a second PCR of about 7 to 12 cycles. TCRdb reanalysed the 5' RACE reads using MiXCR and keeps one entry per CDR3 protein. The profile shows some 1.5 million distinct CDR3 sequences, about 30% of them singletons. The sequenced sample was blood. The receptors originated from a woman younger than 45 in good health.

V is TRBV9 and J is TRBJ2-2; TRBD2 agrees at 11 bases. From germline, CDR1 is SGDLS and CDR2 YYNGEE. The CDR3 extends over 16 amino acids. J gave up 2 bases and V 5 bases, and 5 bases lay outside the gene matches. The CDR3 region is CASSTGTSGNTGELFF. CDR3 in DNA: TGTGCCAGCAGTACCGGGACTAGCGGAAACACCGGGGAGCTGTTTTTT.

This clonotype was seen ten or more times. The chain employs TRBV24-1 and TRBJ2-1; maybe TRBD1 (5 bases). Germline-derived CDR1 and CDR2 are KGHDR and SFDVKD. Trimming pared 4 bases from V and 8 bases from J, leaving 11 bases between. The CDR3 is made up of 13 amino acids. The CDR3 DNA reads TGTGCCACCAGTGACCACCCCAGGGATGAGCAGTTCTTC. It specifies CATSDHPRDEQFF.

This clonotype appeared a single time. This may come from a read error, since a much larger clone is one base off. Without the conserved terminal phenylalanine or tryptophan, this CDR3 likely stems from a read error. This sequence joins TRBV7-2 and TRBJ2-3; either TRBD1 or TRBD2 may fit D (6 bases each). CDR1 and CDR2 (germline): SGHTA, FQGNSA. The CDR3 is 16 residues long. The ends were cut back, 5 bases at V and 6 bases at J, with 21 bases in the middle. CDR3 nucleotide sequence: TGTGCCAGCAGCACCCGTCGGAGGGGGATATCGGATACGCAGTATTCT. This codes for CASSTRRRGISDTQYS.

This clonotype was counted many times. The genes are TRBV12-3 or TRBV12-4 and TRBJ1-2; tentatively, D is TRBD1 (6 bases). Deletions cut 6 bases from V and 7 bases from J, with 15 bases between. This CDR3 has 13 amino acids. The CDR3 sequence: CASSLTGPAGYTF. As DNA, the CDR3 is TGTGCCAGCAGCTTAACAGGGCCGGCTGGCTACACCTTC.

J is TRBJ2-3 and V is TRBV5-5; no clear D gene. The V gene lost 0 bases and the J gene lost 4 bases, with 15 bases spanning the gap. Germline CDR1 and CDR2: SGHKS and YYEKEE (reference sequence). This CDR3 spans 16 amino acids. The DNA for the CDR3 is TGTGCCAGCAGCTTGGGGGGATTGGCGTTCGCAGATACGCAGTATTTT. Its protein is CASSLGGLAFADTQYF.

The chain employs TRBV4-3 and TRBJ2-3; 9 bases line up with TRBD2. With V trimmed by 0 bases and J by 4 bases, 11 bases remained unmatched. The CDR3 has 18 residues. Germline V gene sequence: CDR1 LGHNA, CDR2 YSLEER. CDR3 nucleotides: TGCGCCAGCAGCCAAGATCCACCGGGACTAGCAGGCCCAGATACGCAGTATTTT. It yields the protein CASSQDPPGLAGPDTQYF.

The chain recombines TRBV5-1 with TRBJ1-2; no firm D call. CDR3 length: 14 residues. Germline CDR1 and CDR2: SGHRS and YFSETQ. V lost 6 bases and J 7 bases, leaving 19 bases between the germline ends. CDR3 sequence reads: CASTFSGLATGYTF. In nucleotides, the CDR3 is TGCGCCAGCACCTTTTCCGGACTAGCCACTGGCTACACCTTC.

This clonotype was seen a few times. The chain recombines TRBV20-1 with TRBJ2-7; D remains unclear. The CDR3 sequence is 11 residues long. CDR1 and CDR2 from the germline V gene are DFQATT and SNEGSKA (reference sequence). The V and J ends lost 2 bases and 3 bases respectively, with 5 bases between them. CDR3 protein: CSARHIYEQYF. For the CDR3, the DNA is TGCAGTGCTAGACACATCTACGAGCAGTACTTC.

The chain has TRBV3-1 and TRBJ1-1; no clear D gene. With 4 bases removed from V and 5 bases from J, the gap between germline ends came to 11 bases. Germline loops: CDR1 LGHDT, CDR2 YNNKEL (reference sequence). The CDR3 loop spans 13 amino acids. The CDR3, as DNA: TGTGCCAGCAGCCCCAGTTTTTGGACTGAAGCTTTCTTT. It specifies CASSPSFWTEAFF.

This clonotype was recorded a few times. This rearrangement joins TRBV12-3 or TRBV12-4 to TRBJ1-3; D not certain. The CDR3 covers 16 residues. The V and J ends lost 5 bases and 0 bases respectively, with 14 bases between them. The CDR3 sequence is CASSNFYSISGNTIYF. CDR3 coding DNA: TGTGCCAGCAGTAATTTTTATTCGATCTCTGGAAACACCATATATTTT.

The chain has TRBV10-3 and TRBJ2-2, with D possibly matching TRBD1 (6 bases). Germline CDR1 and CDR2: ENHRY and SYGVKD. CDR3 size: 12 residues. Trimming cost V 6 bases and J 6 bases, with 8 bases left between them. The CDR3 coding sequence is TGTGCCATCAGAAGGACAGCCGGGGAGCTGTTTTTT. Its protein is CAIRRTAGELFF.

The chain is built from TRBV4-2 and TRBJ1-2, with D unclear. Trimming shortened V by 0 bases and J by 4 bases, and 12 bases separated the two germline ends. The CDR3 totals 15 residues. Germline-derived CDR1 and CDR2 are LGHNA and YNFKEQ. The CDR3 DNA reads TGTGCCAGCAGCCAAGAGGAGGCGAGCTGCTATGGCTACACCTTC. This gives the protein CASSQEEASCYGYTF.

This clonotype was recorded a few times. A read error may account for a junction end that differs from germline. The chain carries TRBV24-1 and TRBJ2-5; a weak D match, TRBD2 (6 bases). CDR1 is KGHDR and CDR2 is SFDVKD in the germline V gene. CDR3 size: 13 residues. The CDR3 nucleotides read TGTGCCGCCAGTCGCGGGGAAGAAGAGACCCAGTACTTC. Protein sequence: CAASRGEEETQYF.

This clonotype was counted a few times. This rearrangement joins TRBV12-5 to TRBJ1-6, with D hard to call. Germline values: CDR1 LGHNT, CDR2 FRNRAP. The CDR3 runs 15 residues. The V and J ends lost 0 bases and 7 bases respectively, with 10 bases between them. Here the CDR3 DNA reads TGTGCTAGTGGTTTGGTAGACGGAGCCAATTCACCCCTCCACTTT. Protein product: CASGLVDGANSPLHF.

This clonotype has only one observation. V gene TRBV6-2 or TRBV6-3 combines with J gene TRBJ2-4; TRBD2 aligns across 10 bases. The J call could be wrong; TRBJ2-5 is a better fit for the DNA end. The CDR3 is made up of 14 amino acids. CDR1 and CDR2 (germline): MNHEY, SVGEGT. The CDR3 nucleotides are TGTGCCAGCAGTAGCGGGAGGGAAGAAGAGACCCAGTACTTC. Protein sequence: CASSSGREEETQYF.

This clonotype was picked up a small number of times. The chain carries TRBV30 and TRBJ2-5, with 11 bases aligning to TRBD2. CDR1 is GTSNPN and CDR2 is SVGIG in the germline V gene (reference sequence). The CDR3 consists of 14 residues. Trimming took 2 bases from V and 11 from J; bases not matched to a gene: 10. This chain's CDR3 is CAWSLAGGKRSQYF. As DNA, the CDR3 is TGTGCCTGGAGTTTAGCGGGGGGGAAGCGTTCTCAGTACTTC.

Turning to this clonotype: A read error may explain this, as a much larger clone is one base away. This chain connects TRBV20-1 to TRBJ2-5; tentatively, D is TRBD2 (5 bases). With the DNA end fitting TRBJ2-1 better, the J assignment may be wrong. This CDR3 has 13 residues. CDR1 DFQATT and CDR2 SNEGSKA come from the germline V gene (reference sequence). CDR3 sequence: CSARDSLAETQFF. CDR3 sequence (DNA): TGCAGTGCTAGAGATAGCCTAGCAGAGACCCAGTTCTTC.

The chain joins TRBV12-3 or TRBV12-4 to TRBJ1-6; 7 bases match TRBD1. The CDR3 loop spans 16 amino acids. Germline trimming cut 5 bases from V and 4 bases from J; bases unmatched to any gene: 8. CDR3 sequence reads: CASSGDRRSYNSPLHF. The CDR3 nucleotides read TGTGCCAGCAGTGGGGACAGAAGGAGTTATAATTCACCCCTCCACTTT.

V gene TRBV10-3 combines with J gene TRBJ2-1, with 9 bases aligning to TRBD2. The CDR3 contains 16 residues. Germline V gives CDR1 ENHRY, CDR2 SYGVKD. With 6 bases clipped from V and 13 bases from J, the junction kept 19 bases outside the gene matches. The CDR3 DNA reads TGTGCCATCAGCGACGGGACTAGCCGGGGGAGCGAGACCCAGTTCTTC. This translates into CAISDGTSRGSETQFF.

This clonotype was detected a few times. This chain links TRBV28 with TRBJ1-2, with D possibly being TRBD1 (6 bases). Germline V gives CDR1 MDHEN, CDR2 SYDVKM. Trimming shortened V by 5 bases and J by 4 bases, and 17 bases separated the two germline ends. This CDR3 has 15 residues. The chain's CDR3 is CASSDPRGEVYGYTF. CDR3 in DNA: TGTGCCAGCAGTGACCCCAGGGGCGAGGTCTATGGCTACACCTTC.

The chain is built from TRBV20-1 and TRBJ2-4; 9 nucleotides agree with TRBD2. J was trimmed by 15 bases and V by 0 bases; bases with no gene match: 9. Germline values: CDR1 DFQATT, CDR2 SNEGSKA (reference sequence). CDR3 length: 13 residues. This CDR3 reads CSARDPFGTSRYF. The CDR3 coding sequence is TGCAGTGCTAGAGATCCATTCGGGACTAGCAGGTACTTC.

This clonotype appeared once. The chain couples TRBV7-3 to TRBJ2-3, with 8 bases that match TRBD1. The junction had 6 bases not matched to a gene; V was cut back by 5 bases and J by 2 bases. Germline V CDR1 and CDR2: SGHTA, FQGTGA. The CDR3 runs 15 residues. CDR3 protein: CASSTATGDTDTQYF. The CDR3 DNA reads TGTGCCAGCAGCACCGCGACAGGGGACACAGATACGCAGTATTTT. The whole variable domain, filled in from reference TRBV7-3 and TRBJ2-3, reads GAGVSQTPSNKVTEKGKYVELRCDPISGHTALYWYRQSLGQGPEFLIYFQGTGAADDSGLPNDRFFAVRPEGSVSTLKIQRTERGDSAVYLCASSTATGDTDTQYFGPGTRLTVL.

This clonotype has ten or more counts. A much larger clone lies one base from this, so it may be a read error. V and J are TRBV18 and TRBJ2-7; 10 bases fit TRBD1. The ends lost 8 bases at V and 5 bases at J; junction bases unmatched: 9. In germline, CDR1 is KGHSH, CDR2 LQKENI. CDR3 length: 14 amino acids. Here the CDR3 reads CASSSGTGADEQYF. Written as DNA, the CDR3 is TGTGCCAGCAGTTCCGGGACAGGGGCCGACGAGCAGTACTTC.